The clone carrying this TCR beta chain was seen a single time. A much larger clone differs by one base, so this may be a read error. The data are from a study of human T cells and chemical hapten exposure. Overall study context: Variation in per-sample TCR yields came mainly from small pooled library volume differences.

The sample's time point: patch test 2, 6 weeks after DPC sensitization. Treatment described: therapeutic diphenylcyclopropenone sensitization with weekly scalp DPC. TCRdb passed the RACE reads through MiXCR, listing each CDR3 protein once. The sample records 350,000 to 400,000 distinct CDR3 sequences, about 6% being singletons. Germline V gene lookup returns CDR1 SGHDT and CDR2 YYEEEE. The length of the CDR3 is 13 residues. This specimen consisted of whole blood, obtained in connection with sensitization to the hapten diphenylcyclopropenone (DPC). This TCR was recovered from a young woman with alopecia areata. Some clones in this sample may be carry-over from other donors' samples. The rearrangement links TRBV5-6 to TRBJ1-6, with a possible D match to TRBD1 (5 bases). DNA for the CDR3: TGTGTCAGCAGGACGGGACTTAATTCACCCCTCCACTTT. Translating gives CVSRTGLNSPLHF.